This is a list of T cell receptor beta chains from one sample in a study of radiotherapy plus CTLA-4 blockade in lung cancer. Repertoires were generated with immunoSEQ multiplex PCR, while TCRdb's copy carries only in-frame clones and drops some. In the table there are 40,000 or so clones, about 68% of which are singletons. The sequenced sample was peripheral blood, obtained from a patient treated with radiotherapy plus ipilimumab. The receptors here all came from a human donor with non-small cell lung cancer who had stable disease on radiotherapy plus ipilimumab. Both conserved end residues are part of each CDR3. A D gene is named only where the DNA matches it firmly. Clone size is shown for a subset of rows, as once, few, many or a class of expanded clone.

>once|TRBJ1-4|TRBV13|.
TGTGCCAGCCGGATGAGTGCTCCCCCTTTCAGTGAAAAACTGTTTTTT
CASRMSAPPFSEKLFF
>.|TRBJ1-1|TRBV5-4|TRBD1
TGTGCCAGCAGGACGGACAGGGACGGGACTGAAGCTTTCTTT
CASRTDRDGTEAFF
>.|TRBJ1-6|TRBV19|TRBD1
TGTGCCAGTAGTATCCAGGGGGGACAGGGGGATTCACCCCTCCACTTT
CASSIQGGQGDSPLHF
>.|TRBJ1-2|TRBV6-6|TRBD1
TGTGCCAGCAGTTACTCGGGACAGTATGGCTACACCTTC
CASSYSGQYGYTF
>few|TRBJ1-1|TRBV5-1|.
TGCGCCAGCGCGGAGGGGGAGGGAACTACTGAAGCTTTCTTT
CASAEGEGTTEAFF
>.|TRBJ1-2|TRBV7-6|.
TGTGCCAGCAGTCCAACTCGGCAGGCTAGTGGCTACACCTTC
CASSPTRQASGYTF
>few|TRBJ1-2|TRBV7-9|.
TGTGCCAGCAGCTTATTTGGTGGCTACACCTTC
CASSLFGGYTF
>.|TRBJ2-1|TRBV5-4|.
TGTGCCAGCAGCATGGACGGATTCTCCTACAATGAGCAGTTCTTC
CASSMDGFSYNEQFF
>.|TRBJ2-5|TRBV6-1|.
TGTGCCACCAATGTCAAGGGAGAGACCCAGTACTTC
CATNVKGETQYF
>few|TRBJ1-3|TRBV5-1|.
TGCGCCAGCAGCCTCGATGGATGGTCCTATAGCTCTGGAAACACCATATATTTT
CASSLDGWSYSSGNTIYF
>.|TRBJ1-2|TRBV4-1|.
TGCGCCAGCAGCCAGAATTCCGGTGGCCCCTATGGCTACACCTTC
CASSQNSGGPYGYTF
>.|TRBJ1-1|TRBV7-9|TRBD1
TGTGCCACGGGCGGGACAGGGGACTTCTTGAACACTGAAGCTTTCTTT
CATGGTGDFLNTEAFF